The 16 T cell receptor beta chains given below trace back to one sample, sequenced in a study of T cells in Graves' hyperthyroidism and ophthalmopathy. The source material, RNA transcripts, was used to amplify TCR beta CDR3 regions. Primed by the HTBI set, a first-round RT-PCR was run on the TCR CDR3. TCRdb independently ran MiXCR on the multiplex PCR reads; one entry per CDR3 protein. Of over 650,000 distinct CDR3 sequences in the sample, 45% were seen once. Sequencing input: peripheral blood or thyroid tissue (not recorded which). Receptor source: an adult man with Graves' disease, either hyperthyroidism or ophthalmopathy (not recorded which).

This sequence joins TRBV29-1 and TRBJ2-5; TRBD2 is a possible D gene (6 bases). Trimming took off 7 bases at V and 4 bases at J, with 16 bases between the two ends. The CDR3 length is 13 residues. Looked up from germline, CDR1 is SQVTM and CDR2 is ANQGSEA. CDR3 protein: CSAAAGQGETQYF. Here the CDR3 DNA reads TGCAGCGCCGCCGCGGGGCAGGGAGAGACCCAGTACTTC.

This clonotype was counted at least ten times. The chain carries TRBV25-1 and TRBJ2-2; the match to TRBD2 covers 10 bases. This CDR3 has 17 residues. V dropped 3 bases and J dropped 4; count of bases not matched to a gene: 8. CDR1 MGHDK and CDR2 SYGVNS come from the germline V gene. The CDR3: CASSESLAGVSTGELFF. The CDR3 DNA reads as TGTGCCAGCAGTGAGAGTCTAGCGGGAGTTTCCACCGGGGAGCTGTTTTTT.

The chain has TRBV20-1 and TRBJ2-5; 8 nucleotides align to TRBD1. Germline-derived CDR1 and CDR2 are DFQATT and SNEGSKA (reference sequence). J gave up 2 bases and V 3 bases, and 2 bases lay outside the gene matches. The CDR3 is 13 amino acids. CDR3 nucleotide sequence: TGCAGTGCTAGCCGACAGGGGCAAGAGACCCAGTACTTC. Amino acid sequence: CSASRQGQETQYF.

The chain couples TRBV2 to TRBJ1-2; possible D gene TRBD1, 5 bases. The CDR3 consists of 11 residues. Trimming took off 9 bases at V and 12 bases at J, with 17 bases between the two ends. Germline lookup yields CDR1 SNHLY and CDR2 FYNNEI. The CDR3 DNA reads TGTGCCAGTGGTGACAGCTCTGGAAACACCTTC. The encoded protein is CASGDSSGNTF.

This chain connects TRBV7-9 to TRBJ2-7; 8 nucleotides align to TRBD1. Trimming at V came to 5 bases and at J to 0 bases, leaving 9 bases not matched to a gene. CDR1 and CDR2 (germline): SEHNR, FQNEAQ (reference sequence). The CDR3 has 16 residues. In DNA form, the CDR3 reads TGTGCCAGCAGCCAAGAATTGGACAGGGCCTCCTACGAGCAGTACTTC. This sequence encodes CASSQELDRASYEQYF.

Remarks on this clonotype: A much larger clone is a single base away; this may be a read error. In this CDR3 the conserved last residue, phenylalanine or tryptophan, is missing, so a read error is likely. The chain combines TRBV2 with TRBJ1-2, with D uncertain. Trimming removed 2 bases from V and 6 bases from J, with 13 bases in between. Looked up from germline, CDR1 is SNHLY and CDR2 is FYNNEI. The CDR3 contains 14 residues. The CDR3 nucleotides are TGTGCCAGCAGTGAATTAGGACGGCGGGATGGCTACACCCTC. It is translated as CASSELGRRDGYTL.

The chain uses TRBV19 and TRBJ1-1; 7 bases are a match to TRBD1. This CDR3 spans 17 amino acids. V shed 9 bases and J 0 bases; nucleotides not matched to a gene: 16. CDR1 is LNHDA, CDR2 SQIVND, per germline (reference sequence). For the CDR3, the DNA is TGTGCCAGCAGCGTCACCCCGGGAGGGGGCCTGAACACTGAAGCTTTCTTT. Protein: CASSVTPGGGLNTEAFF.

This clonotype was seen repeatedly, ten times or more. The chain has TRBV7-2 and TRBJ1-2; 10 bases align to TRBD1. CDR3 length: 14 amino acids. Unmatched junction bases numbered 5, after V lost 4 bases and J lost 6 bases. Germline loops: CDR1 SGHTA, CDR2 FQGNSA. The CDR3 DNA follows: TGTGCCAGCAGCTCGTTGGACAGGGGGAATGGCTACACCTTC. Translation gives CASSSLDRGNGYTF.

In the case of this clonotype: A much larger clone is a single base away; this may be a read error. This rearrangement joins TRBV7-9 to TRBJ2-7; D perhaps matches TRBD1 (6 bases). Between the trimmed V and J ends, which lost 4 bases and 0 bases, there was a span of 16 bases. The CDR3 extends over 16 amino acids. Germline assignment: CDR1 SEHNR and CDR2 FQNEAQ (reference sequence). The CDR3 bases are TGTGCCAGCAGCTCGAGGACAGCATTAAGCTCCTACGAGCAGTACTTC. Residues: CASSSRTALSSYEQYF.

Many counts were recorded for this clonotype. The chain is built from TRBV6-6 and TRBJ2-7; 11 nucleotides line up with TRBD2. The germline V gene encodes CDR1 MNHNY and CDR2 SVGAGI (reference sequence). This CDR3 spans 14 amino acids. The V gene end was trimmed by 2 bases and the J gene end by 3 bases; junction bases not matched to a gene: 0. CDR3 nucleotide sequence: TGTGCCAGCAGTTACGGGACTAGCGGCTACGAGCAGTACTTC. Amino acid sequence: CASSYGTSGYEQYF.

This clonotype has more than one count but fewer than ten. This sequence joins TRBV20-1 and TRBJ1-3, with D possibly matching TRBD1 (6 bases). CDR1 and CDR2 from the germline V gene are DFQATT and SNEGSKA (reference sequence). The CDR3 length is 13 residues. The V gene lost 3 bases and the J gene lost 7 bases, with 13 bases spanning the gap. In DNA, the CDR3 is TGCAGTGCTAGGACACAGGGAGGTAACACCATATATTTT. It translates to CSARTQGGNTIYF.

The chain recombines TRBV9 with TRBJ2-5; TRBD1 aligns across 12 bases. V was pared by 4 bases and J by 5 bases, with 6 bases of the junction left unmatched. This CDR3 region has 15 residues. Germline V CDR1 and CDR2: SGDLS, YYNGEE. As DNA, the CDR3 is TGTGCCAGCAGCCCCGAGGGACAGGGGGCTGAGACCCAGTACTTC. Protein: CASSPEGQGAETQYF.

This clonotype was found once. This rearrangement joins TRBV7-8 to TRBJ2-7, with D perhaps matching TRBD2 (5 bases). V shed 5 bases and J shed 2 bases, with 19 bases lying between them. Germline CDR1 is SGHVS and CDR2 is FQNEAQ. The CDR3 covers 16 residues. The CDR3 is CASSNDGNTGTYEQYF. In DNA, the CDR3 is TGTGCCAGCAGCAATGACGGGAACACCGGGACCTACGAGCAGTACTTC.

This clonotype showed up many times. The rearrangement links TRBV29-1 to TRBJ1-3, with a possible D match to TRBD1 (6 bases). The CDR3 has 15 amino acids. Germline CDR1 is SQVTM and CDR2 is ANQGSEA. V gave up 6 bases and J gave up 0 bases, with 15 bases separating them. This chain's CDR3 is CSVRSTGHSGNTIYF. Written as DNA, the CDR3 is TGCAGCGTAAGGAGCACAGGGCACTCTGGAAACACCATATATTTT.

V usage is TRBV20-1 and J usage is TRBJ2-2, with D possibly being TRBD2 (7 bases). Trimming cost V 1 base and J 4 bases, with 16 bases left between them. The CDR3 has 16 amino acids. Germline CDR1 DFQATT, CDR2 SNEGSKA (reference sequence). The CDR3 region is CSARGGAGVTTGELFF. CDR3 coding DNA: TGCAGTGCTAGAGGGGGGGCGGGGGTGACCACCGGGGAGCTGTTTTTT.

CDR3 protein: CASSPLPTVNYGYTF. The CDR3 DNA reads TGTGCCAGCAGCCCATTGCCGACGGTGAACTATGGCTACACCTTC. This chain connects TRBV6-1 to TRBJ1-2; D ambiguous. Looked up from germline, CDR1 is MNHNS and CDR2 is SASEGT. V shed 6 bases and J shed 2 bases, with 16 bases lying between them. This CDR3 is built from 15 residues.